The entry below gives a single T cell receptor (beta chain) sequence along with its context. This specimen belongs to a study of radiation and T cells in renal cell carcinoma. This table comes from immunoSEQ multiplex PCR, and its TCRdb copy is limited to in-frame clones, with some not included. The sample lists about 150,000 clones; 88% were seen once. Time point: baseline pretreatment blood. Treatment denoted: 15 Gy SBRT to primary tumor, nephrectomy 4 weeks later. The CDR3 consists of 14 residues. Trimming took 8 bases from V and 4 from J, leaving 17 bases between them. Germline-derived CDR1 and CDR2 are MNHEY and SVGAGI.

The sequence was collected from a woman in her 70s with renal cell carcinoma. Here the sequenced sample was blood, taken from a patient whose treatment included radiotherapy and nephrectomy. This sequence joins TRBV6-5 and TRBJ1-2; the D gene is possibly TRBD1 (5 bases). CDR3 residues: CASGTGTLPYGYTF. The DNA for the CDR3 is TGTGCCAGCGGTACGGGGACCCTTCCCTATGGCTACACCTTC.